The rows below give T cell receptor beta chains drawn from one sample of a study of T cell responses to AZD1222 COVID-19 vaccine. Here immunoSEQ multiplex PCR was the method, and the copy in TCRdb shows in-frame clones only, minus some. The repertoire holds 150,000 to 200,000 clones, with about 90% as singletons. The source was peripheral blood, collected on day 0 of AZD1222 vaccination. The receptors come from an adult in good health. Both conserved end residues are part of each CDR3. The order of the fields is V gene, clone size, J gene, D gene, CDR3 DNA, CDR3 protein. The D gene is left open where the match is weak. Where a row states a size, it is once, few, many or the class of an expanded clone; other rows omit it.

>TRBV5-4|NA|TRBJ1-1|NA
TGTGCCAGCAGCCCCCGGACAGAAATGAACACTGAAGCTTTCTTT
CASSPRTEMNTEAFF
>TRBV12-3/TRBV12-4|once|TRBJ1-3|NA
TGTGCCAGCCAATTGGGGAGGAGGAACACCATATATTTT
CASQLGRRNTIYF
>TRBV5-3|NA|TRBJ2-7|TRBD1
TGTGCCAGAAGCGGCGTGGACAGGGGGAACGGAACCTACGAGCAGTACTTC
CARSGVDRGNGTYEQYF
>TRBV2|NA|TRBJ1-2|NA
TGTGCCAGCAACAAAACCCCCGTCTATGGCTACACCTTC
CASNKTPVYGYTF
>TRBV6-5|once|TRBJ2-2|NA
TGTGCCAGCAGCACCGGGACTTATTACACCGGGGAGCTGTTTTTT
CASSTGTYYTGELFF
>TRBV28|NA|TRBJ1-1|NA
TGTGCCAGCAGTTTAATTAGGGAGAAAATAGGGAACACTGAAGCTTTCTTT
CASSLIREKIGNTEAFF
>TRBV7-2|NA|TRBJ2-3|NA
TGTGCCAGCAGCTTTAGTGATTTCAGAGATACGCAGTATTTT
CASSFSDFRDTQYF
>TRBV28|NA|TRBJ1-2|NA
TGTGCCAGCAGTTCCCCAGGGGAAGGACGCTATGGCTACACCTTC
CASSSPGEGRYGYTF
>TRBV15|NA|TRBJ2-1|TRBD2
TGTGCCACCTCCGGGACTAGCTTCGATGAGCAGTTCTTC
CATSGTSFDEQFF
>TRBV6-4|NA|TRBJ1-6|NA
TGTGCCAGCCGCCAGGGGCCGAATTCACCCCTCCACTTT
CASRQGPNSPLHF
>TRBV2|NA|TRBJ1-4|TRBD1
TGTGCCAGCAGTGCCCCGGGACAGTCAAATGAAAAACTGTTTTTT
CASSAPGQSNEKLFF
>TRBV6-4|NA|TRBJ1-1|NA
TGTGCCAGCAGTAGACGGGAGAACACTGAAGCTTTCTTT
CASSRRENTEAFF
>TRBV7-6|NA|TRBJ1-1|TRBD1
TGTGCCAGCAGCCCGGAGACAGGGGGCAGGACTGAAGCTTTCTTT
CASSPETGGRTEAFF
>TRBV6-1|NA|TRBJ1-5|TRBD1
TGTGCCAGCAGTTCGACAGGGAGGGGCAATCAGCCCCAGCATTTT
CASSSTGRGNQPQHF
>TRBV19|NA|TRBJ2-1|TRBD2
TGTGCCAGTAGCCCCCGCCTAGCGGGGAGCTCCTACAATGAGCAGTTCTTC
CASSPRLAGSSYNEQFF
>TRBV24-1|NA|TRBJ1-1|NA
TGTGCCACCAGTGATTGGGGAACTGAAGCTTTCTTT
CATSDWGTEAFF
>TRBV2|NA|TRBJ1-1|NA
TGTGCCAGCAGCGCCGTTGCCGGGGGCGCGGCTTTCTTT
CASSAVAGGAAFF
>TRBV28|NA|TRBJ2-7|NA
TGTGCCAGCAGCGCCGGGACTCTCTACGAGCAGTACTTC
CASSAGTLYEQYF
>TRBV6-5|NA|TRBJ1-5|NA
TGTGCCAGCAAACAGGGATGGGGCAATCAGCCCCAGCATTTT
CASKQGWGNQPQHF
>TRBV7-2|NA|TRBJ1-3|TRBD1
TGTGCCAGCAGCGCTGGGAGGGGGCCTGGAAACACCATATATTTT
CASSAGRGPGNTIYF
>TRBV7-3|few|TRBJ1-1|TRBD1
TGTGCCAGCAGCCCCAGGGGGGGGAGTGATACTGAAGCTTTCTTT
CASSPRGGSDTEAFF
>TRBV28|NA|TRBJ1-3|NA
TGTGCCAGCAGTACAGGGGGAAACACCATATATTTT
CASSTGGNTIYF
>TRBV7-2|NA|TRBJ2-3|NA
TGTGCCAGCAGCTTTTCGGTAGATACGCAGTATTTT
CASSFSVDTQYF
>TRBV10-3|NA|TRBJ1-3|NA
TGTGCCATCAGCGCCGCCAAAATAACAGCAAACGGAAACACCATATATTTT
CAISAAKITANGNTIYF
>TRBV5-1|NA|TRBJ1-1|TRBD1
TGCGCCAGCAGCTTAGGGACAGGCAAGTCGAACACTGAAGCTTTCTTT
CASSLGTGKSNTEAFF
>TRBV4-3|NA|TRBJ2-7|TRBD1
TGCGCCAGCTCTCGGACAGGGCGCGAGCAGTACTTC
CASSRTGREQYF
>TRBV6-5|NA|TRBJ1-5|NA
TGTGCCAGCAGTTACGGGGGGGCCTTCGGAGAGCCCCAGCATTTT
CASSYGGAFGEPQHF
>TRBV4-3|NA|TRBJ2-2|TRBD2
TGCGCCAGCAGCCAAGATGTAGCGGGGGCCCTTAACACCGGGGAGCTGTTTTTT
CASSQDVAGALNTGELFF
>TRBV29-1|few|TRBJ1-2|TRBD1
TGCAGCGTTGGACAGGGCACCCAGGATGGCTACACCTTC
CSVGQGTQDGYTF